Sequencing of this T cell receptor beta chain was carried out in a study of tumor and adjacent non-tumor tissue in lung cancer. A modified ARM-PCR protocol with three rounds of nested PCR amplified TCRbeta. TCRdb re-called the multiplex PCR reads through MiXCR, storing one row per CDR3 protein. The sample has 75,000 to 100,000 distinct CDR3 sequences; 67% are singletons. Overall study results and limits: Tumor repertoires had a smaller top 100 clone share than normal lung.

This sample's RNA came from whole unsorted tissue. Germline V lookup: CDR1 SGHRS, CDR2 YFSETQ. This CDR3 has 13 residues. V was clipped by 0 bases and J by 8 bases, with 11 bases between them. In its sample, this clonotype was seen many times. Antigen unknown. This clonotype was sampled from a man in his sixties with non-small cell lung cancer. The sequencing sample was made of lung tumor tissue. This chain links TRBV5-1 with TRBJ1-2, with D possibly matching TRBD1 (5 bases). The CDR3 sequence: CASSLEGSRGYTF. The CDR3 nucleotides read TGCGCCAGCAGCTTGGAGGGGTCGAGAGGCTACACCTTC. The full variable domain, with the rest looked up from reference TRBV5-1 and TRBJ1-2, is KAGVTQTPRYLIKTRGQQVTLSCSPISGHRSVSWYQQTPGQGLQFLFEYFSETQRNKGNFPGRFSGRQFSNSRSEMNVSTLELGDSALYLCASSLEGSRGYTFGSGTRLTVV.